This T cell receptor (beta chain) was captured in a study of blood T cell repertoires in COVID-19 (dated by TCRdb to 2020 to 2021). Background for the entire study: Samples from collaborators originated in the United States, Italy and Spain and spanned both the acute and convalescent phases of COVID-19. Where available, HLA class I and class II types were obtained from metadata supplied by the sample provider rather than from assay-based typing. Nearly every sample came with metadata listing a de-identified subject ID, COVID-19 status, age in years and sex. The material from the prospective study consisted of cDNA or gDNA derived from T cells, B-cell-depleted T cells, or PBMCs. Subjects who had been exposed to COVID-19, were actively infected with it, or had recovered from it provided the deeply sampled blood TCRbeta repertoires that made up the dataset. The samples were drawn from the first 160 participants of the ongoing ImmuneRACE study and from over 950 subjects provided by 6 global collaborators. The repertoires were released in a freely available public database meant as a resource for research on the immune response to SARS-CoV-2.

The paper's findings and limits, for the study overall: The quantity of clinical and demographic metadata differed by source and by participant and was supplied without curation.

In its sample, this clone was seen a few times. Its antigen is currently not known. Base qualities are missing; no much larger clone stands one base away. One collaborating source in Seattle enrolled patients during active infection and followed them longitudinally through the course of disease. Collaborating institutions collected whole blood in K2EDTA tubes following their own protocols. For TCRbeta analysis, collaborators shipped samples as frozen whole blood, isolated PBMCs, or DNA extracted from either of those sample types. TCRbeta CDR3 regions were amplified from genomic DNA by means of the immunoSEQ Assay, a bias-controlled multiplex PCR. Turning to the authors' computational methods: The number of nucleated cells in each sample was estimated from the amplification of reference gene primers within the assay. To quantify the absolute abundance of each unique TCRbeta CDR3 rearrangement, sequence reads were collapsed and filtered. For each sample, productive Simpson clonality was calculated by taking the square root of Simpson's diversity index across productive rearrangements. Sourced from immuneACCESS, this table was stored by TCRdb with only in-frame sequences that have V and J called. A share of the clones is absent; for the studies checked, an unresolved V gene accounts for under half, and the remainder has no known explanation. From that table come the V and J calls and clone size; the DNA was used to work out D and trimming. The sample table records some 70,000 clones; approximately 73% of these occur just once. Clones ranked in the top ten supply about 15% of the sample.

Based on the germline V gene (reference sequence), the CDR1 and CDR2 sequences are GTSNPN and SVGIG. The CDR3 sequence holds 13 residues, the cysteine and phenylalanine included. The DNA shown is the 39-base CDR3, in frame from base 1. At the junction V is shortened by 8 bases and J by 7 bases, with 17 bases in between. The sequence links TRBV30 to TRBJ1-4, with the D gene too uncertain to name. The sequenced material came from peripheral blood. This receptor was taken from a man aged 55 to 69 with COVID-19, enrolled during active disease. The encoded CDR3 is CARRAARGEKLFF. The bases are TGTGCCCGGCGGGCCGCACGGGGTGAAAAACTGTTTTTT. The full variable domain, completed from the reference TRBV30 and TRBJ1-4 proteins outside the CDR3, reads SQTIHQWPATLVQPVGSPLSLECTVEGTSNPNLYWYRQAAGRGLQLLFYSVGIGQISSEVPQNLSASRPQDRQFILSSKKLLLSDSGFYLCARRAARGEKLFFGSGTQLSVL.